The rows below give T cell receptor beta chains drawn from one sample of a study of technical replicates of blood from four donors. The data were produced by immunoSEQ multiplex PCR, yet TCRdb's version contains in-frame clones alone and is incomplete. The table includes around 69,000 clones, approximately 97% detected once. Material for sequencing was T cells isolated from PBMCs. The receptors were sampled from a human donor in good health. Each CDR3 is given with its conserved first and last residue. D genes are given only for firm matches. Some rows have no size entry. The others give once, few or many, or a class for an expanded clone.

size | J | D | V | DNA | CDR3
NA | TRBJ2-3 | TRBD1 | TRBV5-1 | TGCGCCAGCAGCTTGGGAGGACAGGGTAGTACAGATACGCAGTATTTT | CASSLGGQGSTDTQYF
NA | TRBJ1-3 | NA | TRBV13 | TGTGCCAGCAGCCCCGGGGGGAGCTCTGGAAACACCATATATTTT | CASSPGGSSGNTIYF
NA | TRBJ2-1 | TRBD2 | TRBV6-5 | TGTGCCAGCAGTTACCGGCGGGAGTGGGCCTATGAGCAGTTCTTC | CASSYRREWAYEQFF
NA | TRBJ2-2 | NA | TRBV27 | TGTGCCAGCAGTTTATACAGGGTGGGCACCGGGGAGCTGTTTTTT | CASSLYRVGTGELFF
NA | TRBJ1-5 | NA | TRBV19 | TGTGCCAGTAGTATTTCATCAGTCCGGGGTAATCAGCCCCAGCATTTT | CASSISSVRGNQPQHF
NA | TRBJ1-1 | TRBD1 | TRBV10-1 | TGCGCCAGCAGCCTTCGTACAGGGGACGGTGAAGCTTTCTTT | CASSLRTGDGEAFF
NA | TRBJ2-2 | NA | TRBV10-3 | TGTGCCATCAGTGATTACTCAAGGCAGGGGCCCGGGGAGCTGTTTTTT | CAISDYSRQGPGELFF
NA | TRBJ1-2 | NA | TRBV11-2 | TGTGCCAGCAGCTTGCCAGAGACAGTCTATTACTATGGCTACACCTTC | CASSLPETVYYYGYTF
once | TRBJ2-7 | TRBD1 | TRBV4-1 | TGCGCCAGCAGCAAAAGATTCGGGACAGGGGTCCGGCGGGGGCAGTACTTC | CASSKRFGTGVRRGQYF
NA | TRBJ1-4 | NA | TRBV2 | TGTGCCAGCAGTCAGCCGGGGAGTGCACTGTTTTTT | CASSQPGSALFF
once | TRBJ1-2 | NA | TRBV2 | TGTGCCAGCAGTGAAATTGGGCAGAGCCCTTGGGGCTACACCTTC | CASSEIGQSPWGYTF
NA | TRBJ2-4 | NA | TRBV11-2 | TGTGCCAGCAGCCCAGGAGGTTTAAACATTCAGTACTTC | CASSPGGLNIQYF
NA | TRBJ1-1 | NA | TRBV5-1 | TGCGCCAGCAGCCTATTAGATGTGAACACTGAAGCTTTCTTT | CASSLLDVNTEAFF
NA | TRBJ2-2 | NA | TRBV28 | TGTGCCAGCAGATCTGACACCGGGGAGCTGTTTTTT | CASRSDTGELFF
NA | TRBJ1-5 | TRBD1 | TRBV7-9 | TGTGCCAGCAGCTTTGAGGGGGCTCTTCAGCCCCAGCATTTT | CASSFEGALQPQHF
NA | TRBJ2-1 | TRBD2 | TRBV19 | TGTGCCAGTAGTCTTAGGACTAGCGGGATCTCCTACAATGAGCAGTTCTTC | CASSLRTSGISYNEQFF
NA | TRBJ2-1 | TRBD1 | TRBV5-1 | TGCGCCAGCAGCTTCTACGGGACAGGGGGCTACAATGAGCAGTTCTTC | CASSFYGTGGYNEQFF
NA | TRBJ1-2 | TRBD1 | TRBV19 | TGTGCCAGTAAGTTCGGGACAGGGGGCGACTATGGCTACACCTTC | CASKFGTGGDYGYTF
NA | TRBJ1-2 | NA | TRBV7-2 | TGTGCCAGCAGCTTCGACAGACGGGCCTATGGCTACACCTTC | CASSFDRRAYGYTF
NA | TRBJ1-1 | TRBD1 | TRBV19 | TGTGCCAGTAGTACAGGGGGAAGAAGCACTGAAGCTTTCTTT | CASSTGGRSTEAFF
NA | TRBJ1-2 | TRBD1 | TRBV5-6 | TGTGCCAGCAGCCGAAATCCGGGACAGGGTTATGGCTACACCTTC | CASSRNPGQGYGYTF
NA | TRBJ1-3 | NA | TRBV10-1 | TGCGCCAGCAGCCAGGAAATCTCTGGAAACACCATATATTTT | CASSQEISGNTIYF
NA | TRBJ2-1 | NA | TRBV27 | TGTGCCAGCAGTTTCAACCAGGGTTATGAGCAGTTCTTC | CASSFNQGYEQFF
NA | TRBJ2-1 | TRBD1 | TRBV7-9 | TGTGCCAGCAGCTTGTACGGACAGGAACTGTTCTTC | CASSLYGQELFF
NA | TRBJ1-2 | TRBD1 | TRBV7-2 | TGTGCCAGCAGTTTACAGGGGATGGGGGACTATGGCTACACCTTC | CASSLQGMGDYGYTF
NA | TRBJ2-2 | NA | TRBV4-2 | TGTGCCAGCAGCCCAGTGGCGGGGACGAACACCGGGGAGCTGTTTTTT | CASSPVAGTNTGELFF
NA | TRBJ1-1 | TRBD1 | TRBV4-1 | TGCGCCAGCAGCCGGGACAGGGCGAAAACTGAAGCTTTCTTT | CASSRDRAKTEAFF
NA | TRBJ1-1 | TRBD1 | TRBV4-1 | TGCGCCAGCAGCCAAGTCCTAACGGGACAGAGAAACACTGAAGCTTTCTTT | CASSQVLTGQRNTEAFF
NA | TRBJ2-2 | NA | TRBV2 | TGTGCCAGCGAAACACCGAACACCGGGGAGCTGTTTTTT | CASETPNTGELFF
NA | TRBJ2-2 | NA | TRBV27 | TGTGCCAGCGGAAAACAGGGATCCACCGGGGAGCTGTTTTTT | CASGKQGSTGELFF
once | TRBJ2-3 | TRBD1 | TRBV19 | TGTGCCAGTAGTACCAGGACAGGCCCCACAGATACGCAGTATTTT | CASSTRTGPTDTQYF
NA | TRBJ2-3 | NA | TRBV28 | TGTGCCAGCATTCCGGGAGAGGAGGCCGCAGATACGCAGTATTTT | CASIPGEEAADTQYF
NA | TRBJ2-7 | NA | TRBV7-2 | TGTGCCAGCAGCTCAGGTTGGCCATCGGGGACAAATCTCTACGAGCAGTACTTC | CASSSGWPSGTNLYEQYF
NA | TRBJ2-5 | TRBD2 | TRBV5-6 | TGTGCCAGCAGCCATAGCGGGGAGGAGACCCAGTACTTC | CASSHSGEETQYF
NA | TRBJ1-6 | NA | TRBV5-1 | TGCGCCAGCAGCTTAGCGGGGAGCTCCTATAATTCACCCCTCCACTTT | CASSLAGSSYNSPLHF
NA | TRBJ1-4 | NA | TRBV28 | TGTGCCAGCAGTTTTCTTGACAGTTCTAATGAAAAACTGTTTTTT | CASSFLDSSNEKLFF